Listed below are T cell receptor beta chains from one sample, sequenced in a study of blood T cell repertoires in COVID-19. Repertoires were generated with immunoSEQ multiplex PCR, while TCRdb's copy carries only in-frame clones and drops some. The sample has 250,000 or so clones; roughly four fifths are singletons. The sample taken for sequencing was peripheral blood. The receptor source for this set is a man in his forties or fifties with acute or convalescent COVID-19. The CDR3 runs from the conserved cysteine through the conserved F or W. A D gene is named only where the DNA matches it firmly. Some rows mark clone size as missing; the rest say once, few, many or name a class of expanded clone.

clone_size: NA
d_call: NA
j_call: TRBJ1-5
v_call: TRBV2
cdr3_aa: CASTKRDLNSPQHF
cdr3_nt: TGTGCCAGCACGAAACGGGATTTAAATTCGCCCCAGCATTTT

clone_size: NA
d_call: TRBD1
j_call: TRBJ1-2
v_call: TRBV30
cdr3_aa: CAWSAPTGDWVYGYTF
cdr3_nt: TGTGCCTGGAGCGCCCCTACAGGGGATTGGGTCTATGGCTACACCTTC

clone_size: few
d_call: TRBD1
j_call: TRBJ1-3
v_call: TRBV11-1
cdr3_aa: CASSLVGTGSGNTIYF
cdr3_nt: TGTGCCAGCAGCTTAGTCGGGACAGGCTCTGGAAACACCATATATTTT

clone_size: NA
d_call: TRBD2
j_call: TRBJ2-1
v_call: TRBV5-4
cdr3_aa: CASSFYLGGDEQFF
cdr3_nt: TGTGCCAGCAGCTTTTATCTGGGGGGGGATGAGCAGTTCTTC

clone_size: NA
d_call: NA
j_call: TRBJ1-2
v_call: TRBV30
cdr3_aa: CAWNGQRSYGYTF
cdr3_nt: TGTGCCTGGAACGGACAGCGATCTTATGGCTACACCTTC

clone_size: NA
d_call: TRBD2
j_call: TRBJ2-3
v_call: TRBV28
cdr3_aa: CASSPSGREGTDTQYF
cdr3_nt: TGTGCCAGCAGTCCCTCCGGGAGGGAGGGCACAGATACGCAGTATTTT

clone_size: NA
d_call: TRBD1
j_call: TRBJ1-6
v_call: TRBV6-5
cdr3_aa: CASATGQLYNSPLHF
cdr3_nt: TGTGCCAGTGCTACGGGACAGCTCTATAATTCACCCCTCCACTTT

clone_size: NA
d_call: NA
j_call: TRBJ2-2
v_call: TRBV3-1/TRBV3-2
cdr3_aa: CASSHGWRWTGELFF
cdr3_nt: TGTGCCAGCAGCCATGGGTGGCGGTGGACCGGGGAGCTGTTTTTT

clone_size: NA
d_call: NA
j_call: TRBJ2-7
v_call: TRBV5-4
cdr3_aa: CASSHTAGYEQYF
cdr3_nt: TGTGCCAGCAGCCACACGGCAGGGTACGAGCAGTACTTC

clone_size: NA
d_call: TRBD1
j_call: TRBJ1-5
v_call: TRBV5-4
cdr3_aa: CASSAGTGGQPQHF
cdr3_nt: TGTGCCAGCAGCGCCGGGACAGGGGGACAGCCCCAGCATTTT

clone_size: few
d_call: NA
j_call: TRBJ2-1
v_call: TRBV30
cdr3_aa: CAWTNYNEQFF
cdr3_nt: TGTGCCTGGACTAACTACAATGAGCAGTTCTTC

clone_size: NA
d_call: NA
j_call: TRBJ2-7
v_call: TRBV2
cdr3_aa: CASRNMTSLGEQYF
cdr3_nt: TGTGCCAGCAGGAACATGACTAGTCTTGGCGAGCAGTACTTC